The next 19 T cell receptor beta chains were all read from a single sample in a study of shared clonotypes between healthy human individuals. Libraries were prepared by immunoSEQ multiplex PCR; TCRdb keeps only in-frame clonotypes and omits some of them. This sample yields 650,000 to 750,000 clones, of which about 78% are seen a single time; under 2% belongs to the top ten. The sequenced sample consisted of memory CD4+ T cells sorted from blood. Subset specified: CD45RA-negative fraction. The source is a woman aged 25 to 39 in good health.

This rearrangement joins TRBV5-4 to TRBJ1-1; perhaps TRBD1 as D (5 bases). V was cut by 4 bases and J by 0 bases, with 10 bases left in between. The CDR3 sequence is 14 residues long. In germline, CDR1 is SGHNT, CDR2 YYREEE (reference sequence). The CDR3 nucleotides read TGTGCCAGCAGCGGCGCGGGACTGAACACTGAAGCTTTCTTT. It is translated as CASSGAGLNTEAFF.

Here the CDR3 reads CASSPNSQAGNTGELFF. In nucleotides, the CDR3 is TGTGCCAGCAGCCCAAACTCCCAAGCGGGGAACACCGGGGAGCTGTTTTTT. The chain employs TRBV7-2 and TRBJ2-2, with D perhaps matching TRBD2 (6 bases). V was cut by 5 bases and J by 1 base, with 17 bases left in between. The CDR3 extends over 17 amino acids. Germline CDR1 SGHTA, CDR2 FQGNSA. Complete variable domain (other parts from reference TRBV7-2 and TRBJ2-2): GAGVSQSPSNKVTEKGKDVELRCDPISGHTALYWYRQSLGQGLEFLIYFQGNSAPDKSGLPSDRFSAERTGGSVSTLTIQRTQQEDSAVYLCASSPNSQAGNTGELFFGEGSRLTVL.

In DNA, the CDR3 is TGCGCCAGCAGCTTGGCTCCAGGGGGAGGCGATACGCAGTATTTT. This gives the protein CASSLAPGGGDTQYF. The rearrangement links TRBV5-1 to TRBJ2-3, with D perhaps matching TRBD1 (7 bases). This CDR3 region has 15 residues. V lost 0 bases, J lost 6 bases, and 14 bases lay in between. The germline CDR1 and CDR2 sequences are SGHRS and YFSETQ.

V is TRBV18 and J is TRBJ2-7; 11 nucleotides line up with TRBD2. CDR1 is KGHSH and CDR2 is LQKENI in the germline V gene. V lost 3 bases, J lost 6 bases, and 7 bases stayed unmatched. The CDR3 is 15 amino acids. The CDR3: CASSPLTSGRGEQYF. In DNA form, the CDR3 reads TGTGCCAGCTCACCGCTTACTAGCGGGAGAGGCGAGCAGTACTTC.

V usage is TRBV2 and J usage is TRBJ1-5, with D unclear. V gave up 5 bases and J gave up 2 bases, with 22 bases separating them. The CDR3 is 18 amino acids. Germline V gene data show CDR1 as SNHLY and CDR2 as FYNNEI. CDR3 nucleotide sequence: TGTGCCAGCAGTCCGCGGAGTCTCCTCAATGGGGGCAATCAGCCCCAGCATTTT. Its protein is CASSPRSLLNGGNQPQHF.

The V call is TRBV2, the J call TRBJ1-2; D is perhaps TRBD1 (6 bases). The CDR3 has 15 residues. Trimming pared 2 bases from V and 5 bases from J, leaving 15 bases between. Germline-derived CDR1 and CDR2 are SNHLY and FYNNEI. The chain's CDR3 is CASSERAGASYGYTF. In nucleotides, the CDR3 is TGTGCCAGCAGTGAAAGGGCGGGGGCGAGTTATGGCTACACCTTC.

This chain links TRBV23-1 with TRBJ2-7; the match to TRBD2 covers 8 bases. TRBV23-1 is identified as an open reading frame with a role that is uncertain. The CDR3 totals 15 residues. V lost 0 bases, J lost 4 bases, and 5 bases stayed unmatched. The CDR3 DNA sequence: TGCGCCAGCAGTCAATCCTTGAAGCGGGAGTACGAGCAGTACTTC. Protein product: CASSQSLKREYEQYF.

The CDR3 bases are TGTGCCTGGAGTCCGACTAGTATTCAGACCCAGTACTTC. Translating it yields CAWSPTSIQTQYF. The chain links TRBV30 to TRBJ2-5; the D gene is possibly TRBD2 (6 bases). Germline lookup yields CDR1 GTSNPN and CDR2 SVGIG (reference sequence). V lost 2 bases to trimming and J lost 6 bases, with 13 bases between them. This CDR3 is built from 13 residues.

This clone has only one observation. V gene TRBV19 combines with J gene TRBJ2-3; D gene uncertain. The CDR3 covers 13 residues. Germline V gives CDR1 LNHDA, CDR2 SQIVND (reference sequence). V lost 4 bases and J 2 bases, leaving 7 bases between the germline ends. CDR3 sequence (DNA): TGTGCCAGTAGTAAAGGGAACACAGATACGCAGTATTTT. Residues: CASSKGNTDTQYF.

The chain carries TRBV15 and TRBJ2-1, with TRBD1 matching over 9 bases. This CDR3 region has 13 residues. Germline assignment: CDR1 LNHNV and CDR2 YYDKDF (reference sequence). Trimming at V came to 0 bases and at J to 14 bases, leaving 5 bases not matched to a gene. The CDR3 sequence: CATSRDRDRVKFF. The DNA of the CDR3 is TGTGCCACCAGCAGAGACCGGGACAGGGTAAAGTTCTTC.

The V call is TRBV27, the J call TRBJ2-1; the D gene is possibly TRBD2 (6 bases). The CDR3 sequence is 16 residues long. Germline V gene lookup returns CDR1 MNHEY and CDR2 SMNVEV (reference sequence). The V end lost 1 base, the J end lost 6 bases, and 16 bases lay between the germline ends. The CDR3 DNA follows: TGTGCCAGCAGTTTATATCCCCTAAGACTAGTCAATGAGCAGTTCTTC. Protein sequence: CASSLYPLRLVNEQFF.

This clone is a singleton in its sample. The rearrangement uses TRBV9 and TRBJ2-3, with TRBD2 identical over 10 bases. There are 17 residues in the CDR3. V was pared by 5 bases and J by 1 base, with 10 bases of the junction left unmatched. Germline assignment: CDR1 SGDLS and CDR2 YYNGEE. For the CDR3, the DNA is TGTGCCAGCAGTTACCGCCAGGGGACTAGCGGCACAGATACGCAGTATTTT. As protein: CASSYRQGTSGTDTQYF.

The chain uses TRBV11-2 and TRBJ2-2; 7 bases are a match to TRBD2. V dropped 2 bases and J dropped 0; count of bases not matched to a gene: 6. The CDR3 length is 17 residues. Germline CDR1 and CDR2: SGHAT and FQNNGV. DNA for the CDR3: TGTGCCAGCAGCTTACTAGCTAGCGGAACGAACACCGGGGAGCTGTTTTTT. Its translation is CASSLLASGTNTGELFF.

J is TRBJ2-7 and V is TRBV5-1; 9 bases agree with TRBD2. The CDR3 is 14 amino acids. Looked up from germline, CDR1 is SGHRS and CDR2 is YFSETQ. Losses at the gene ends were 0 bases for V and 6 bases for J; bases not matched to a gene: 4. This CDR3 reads CASSLVAGAPEQYF. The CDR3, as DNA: TGCGCCAGCAGCTTGGTAGCGGGAGCCCCCGAGCAGTACTTC.

The CDR3 reads CASSTLWGVNTEAFF. CDR3 DNA: TGTGCCAGCAGCACACTCTGGGGAGTGAACACTGAAGCTTTCTTT. The gene calls are TRBV7-9 and TRBJ1-1; D call uncertain. V shed 5 bases and J shed 0 bases, with 13 bases lying between them. The CDR3 runs 15 residues. In germline, CDR1 is SEHNR, CDR2 FQNEAQ (reference sequence).

In DNA form, the CDR3 reads TGTGCCAGCAGCCCCACTAGCGCACACTCCTATCAGCAGTACTTC. Protein sequence: CASSPTSAHSYQQYF. The rearrangement links TRBV5-4 to TRBJ2-7, with TRBD2 identical over 7 bases. The V gene's germline CDR1 is SGHNT and CDR2 YYREEE (reference sequence). The CDR3 totals 15 residues. V shed 4 bases, J shed 8 bases, and the junction held 15 bases outside the gene matches. Based on the CDR3 plus reference TRBV5-4 and TRBJ2-7, the full variable domain is ETGVTQSPTHLIKTRGQQVTLRCSSQSGHNTVSWYQQALGQGPQFIFQYYREEENGRGNFPPRFSGLQFPNYSSELNVNALELDDSALYLCASSPTSAHSYQQYFGPGTRLTVT.

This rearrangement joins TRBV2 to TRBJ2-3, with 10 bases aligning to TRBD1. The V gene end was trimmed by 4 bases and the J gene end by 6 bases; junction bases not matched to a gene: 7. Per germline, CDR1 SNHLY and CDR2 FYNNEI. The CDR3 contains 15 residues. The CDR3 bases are TGTGCCAGCAGTGGAGAGGGACAGGGGATGGATACGCAGTATTTT. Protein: CASSGEGQGMDTQYF.

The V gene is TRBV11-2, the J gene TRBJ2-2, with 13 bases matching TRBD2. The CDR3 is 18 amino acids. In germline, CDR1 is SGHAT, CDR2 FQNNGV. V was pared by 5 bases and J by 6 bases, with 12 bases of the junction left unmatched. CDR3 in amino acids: CASSRRTSGSFNAGELFF. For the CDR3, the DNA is TGTGCCAGCAGCCGGAGGACTAGCGGGAGCTTCAACGCCGGGGAGCTGTTTTTT.

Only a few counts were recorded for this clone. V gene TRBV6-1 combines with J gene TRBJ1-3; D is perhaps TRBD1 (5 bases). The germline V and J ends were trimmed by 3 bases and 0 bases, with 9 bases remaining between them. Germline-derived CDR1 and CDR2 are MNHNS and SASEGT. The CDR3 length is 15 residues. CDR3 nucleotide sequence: TGTGCCAGCAGTGATAACAGGTCCTCTGGAAACACCATATATTTT. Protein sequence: CASSDNRSSGNTIYF.